The rows below give T cell receptor beta chains drawn from one sample of a study of T cells in Graves' hyperthyroidism and ophthalmopathy. In TCRdb, the multiplex PCR reads were re-called with MiXCR into one record per CDR3 protein. This table has 480,000 or so distinct CDR3 sequences, over 13% appearing once. Sequencing was carried out using blood. The receptors originated from a woman aged 18-29 years with Graves' hyperthyroidism. Each CDR3 is given with its conserved first and last residue. A D gene is named only where the DNA matches it firmly. Some rows have no size entry. The others give once, few or many, or a class for an expanded clone.

CASSLRSTLWNTEAFF TGTGCCAGCAGCTTGCGGTCTACCCTGTGGAACACTGAAGCTTTCTTT TRBV5-8 few - TRBJ1-1
CASSPGGTSGSDTQYF TGTGCCAGCAGTCCCGGGGGGACTAGCGGCTCAGATACGCAGTATTTT TRBV12-3/TRBV12-4 many TRBD2 TRBJ2-3
CASSSHGQDTEAFF TGTGCCAGCAGCTCCCACGGACAGGACACTGAAGCTTTCTTT TRBV9 many TRBD1 TRBJ1-1
CAIGPAGTDTQYF TGTGCCATCGGTCCTGCGGGCACAGATACGCAGTATTTT TRBV10-3 - - TRBJ2-3
CASSIQLGLAGTYQETQYF TGTGCCAGTAGTATTCAGCTGGGACTAGCGGGGACGTACCAAGAGACCCAGTACTTC TRBV19 - TRBD2 TRBJ2-5
CASSDLYSNQPQHF TGTGCCAGCAGCGACTTATATAGCAATCAGCCCCAGCATTTT TRBV7-8 many - TRBJ1-5
CASSLSRGALNTEAFF TGTGCCAGCAGCTTATCCCGGGGGGCCCTGAACACTGAAGCTTTCTTT TRBV13 few - TRBJ1-1
CASSPAGQSSYNEQFF TGTGCCAGCAGCCCAGCGGGCCAAAGCTCCTACAATGAGCAGTTCTTC TRBV11-3 many - TRBJ2-1
CASSWGSSYNEQFF TGTGCCAGCAGTTGGGGGAGCTCCTACAATGAGCAGTTCTTC TRBV6-5 few - TRBJ2-1
CASSSTGTSVFDTQYF TGTGCCAGCAGCTCCACCGGGACTAGCGTCTTCGATACGCAGTATTTT TRBV11-2 many TRBD2 TRBJ2-3
CASSRYRGNNYGYTF TGTGCCAGCAGTAGATACAGGGGGAACAATTATGGCTACACCTTC TRBV6-2/TRBV6-3 few TRBD1 TRBJ1-2
CASSLVGQGLTEAFF TGTGCCAGCAGCTTAGTAGGGCAGGGGCTGACTGAAGCTTTCTTT TRBV13 many - TRBJ1-1
CSGDGALKETQYF TGCAGTGGGGACGGAGCATTGAAAGAGACCCAGTACTTC TRBV20-1 - - TRBJ2-5
CASSLWSRGPATGELFF TGTGCCAGCAGCCTTTGGTCGCGGGGGCCGGCCACCGGGGAGCTGTTTTTT TRBV3-1 many - TRBJ2-2
CASNPPRGAPNYGYTF TGTGCCAGCAACCCGCCCCGGGGGGCGCCGAACTATGGCTACACCTTC TRBV3-1 - - TRBJ1-2
CASRDRGRSTSGANVLTF TGTGCCAGTCGGGACAGGGGGCGTTCCACCTCTGGGGCCAACGTCCTGACTTTC TRBV19 - TRBD1 TRBJ2-6
CASRLQGNQPQHF TGTGCCAGCAGGTTACAGGGGAATCAGCCCCAGCATTTT TRBV28 - TRBD1 TRBJ1-5
CASSFGGDRQPQHF TGTGCCAGCAGCTTTGGCGGGGACCGTCAGCCCCAGCATTTT TRBV11-2 many - TRBJ1-5
CAREREGNSGANVLTF TGTGCCCGTGAACGGGAGGGCAACTCTGGGGCCAACGTCCTGACTTTC TRBV2 many TRBD2 TRBJ2-6
CSVVGGRATGELFF TGCAGCGTTGTTGGCGGGAGGGCCACCGGGGAGCTGTTTTTT TRBV29-1 many TRBD2 TRBJ2-2
CASREDYSGNTIYF TGTGCCAGTCGGGAGGATTATAGTGGAAACACCATATATTTT TRBV2 many - TRBJ1-3
CASSESGVSYKDQFF TGTGCCAGCAGCGAATCAGGGGTATCCTACAAGGACCAGTTCTTC TRBV6-2/TRBV6-3 once - TRBJ2-1
CASSPSTSSETQYF TGTGCCAGCAGCCCCTCGACTAGCTCAGAGACCCAGTACTTC TRBV7-9 many TRBD2 TRBJ2-5
CASSFGPGQGAFTEAFF TGTGCCAGCAGCTTCGGACCGGGACAGGGGGCCTTCACTGAAGCTTTCTTT TRBV11-3 many TRBD1 TRBJ1-1
CASILPGQGSGYTF TGTGCCAGTATCCTACCAGGACAGGGGTCTGGCTACACCTTC TRBV19 many TRBD1 TRBJ1-2
CASSRDGRQSYEQYF TGTGCCAGTAGTCGGGACGGGAGACAGAGCTACGAGCAGTACTTC TRBV19 few - TRBJ2-7
CASSQEGTPNEKLFF TGTGCCAGCAGCCAAGAGGGGACACCTAATGAAAAACTGTTTTTT TRBV14 many - TRBJ1-4
CASSPLAGDSPNYGYTF TGTGCCAGCAGTCCCCTGGCAGGGGACTCTCCTAACTATGGCTACACCTTC TRBV25-1 few - TRBJ1-2
CASSTGGLRTEAFF TGTGCCAGCAGTACAGGGGGCCTTCGCACTGAAGCTTTCTTT TRBV27 many TRBD1 TRBJ1-1
CASSLMAGRRDTQYF TGTGCCAGCAGCTTAATGGCAGGGCGGAGAGATACGCAGTATTTT TRBV7-6 few - TRBJ2-3
CSGTQGQLGEQYF TGCAGTGGGACGCAGGGACAACTAGGCGAGCAGTACTTC TRBV20-1 many - TRBJ2-7
CASSYGIQGQPQHF TGTGCCAGCAGTTACGGAATACAGGGTCAGCCCCAGCATTTT TRBV6-2/TRBV6-3 few - TRBJ1-5
CASYRQGLGETQYF TGTGCCAGTTACCGACAGGGACTCGGAGAGACCCAGTACTTC TRBV12-3/TRBV12-4 - - TRBJ2-5
CASSELMTSGRISSYNEQFF TGTGCCAGCAGTGAACTGATGACTAGCGGGAGGATATCCTCCTACAATGAGCAGTTCTTC TRBV6-1 few TRBD2 TRBJ2-1
CASSLSIGEFSTDTQYF TGTGCCAGCAGTTTATCAATTGGGGAATTTTCCACAGATACGCAGTATTTT TRBV27 - - TRBJ2-3
CAISESEQGIYNEQFF TGTGCCATCAGTGAGTCGGAACAGGGTATCTACAATGAGCAGTTCTTC TRBV10-3 many - TRBJ2-1
CASRGIAELSYEQYF TGTGCCAGCAGGGGAATAGCGGAGCTCTCCTACGAGCAGTACTTC TRBV6-1 many - TRBJ2-7
CASSLDVQTTDTQYF TGCGCCAGCAGCTTGGATGTCCAAACCACAGATACGCAGTATTTT TRBV5-1 many - TRBJ2-3
CASSPRTGITEAFF TGTGCCAGCAGCCCCCGGACAGGGATAACTGAAGCTTTCTTT TRBV11-3 many TRBD1 TRBJ1-1
CATSEPGEAFF TGTGCCACCAGTGAACCGGGGGAGGCTTTCTTT TRBV24-1 many - TRBJ1-1
CSVGLAGDEQFF TGCAGCGTTGGACTAGCAGGGGATGAGCAGTTCTTC TRBV29-1 - - TRBJ2-1
CASSLAVDEAFF TGTGCCAGCAGCTTAGCAGTAGATGAAGCTTTCTTT TRBV11-2 many - TRBJ1-1
CASSSLGQGAADTQYF TGTGCCAGCAGTTCCCTGGGGCAGGGGGCGGCAGATACGCAGTATTTT TRBV12-3/TRBV12-4 - TRBD1 TRBJ2-3
CASSYEGLPGYTF TGTGCCAGCAGTTACGAAGGTCTTCCTGGCTACACCTTC TRBV6-2/TRBV6-3 many - TRBJ1-2
CATSTSGAPHNEQFF TGTGCCACCAGTACTAGCGGGGCCCCCCACAATGAGCAGTTCTTC TRBV24-1 - TRBD2 TRBJ2-1
CASSPRNYNEQFF TGTGCCAGCAGCCCGCGGAACTACAATGAGCAGTTCTTC TRBV9 - - TRBJ2-1